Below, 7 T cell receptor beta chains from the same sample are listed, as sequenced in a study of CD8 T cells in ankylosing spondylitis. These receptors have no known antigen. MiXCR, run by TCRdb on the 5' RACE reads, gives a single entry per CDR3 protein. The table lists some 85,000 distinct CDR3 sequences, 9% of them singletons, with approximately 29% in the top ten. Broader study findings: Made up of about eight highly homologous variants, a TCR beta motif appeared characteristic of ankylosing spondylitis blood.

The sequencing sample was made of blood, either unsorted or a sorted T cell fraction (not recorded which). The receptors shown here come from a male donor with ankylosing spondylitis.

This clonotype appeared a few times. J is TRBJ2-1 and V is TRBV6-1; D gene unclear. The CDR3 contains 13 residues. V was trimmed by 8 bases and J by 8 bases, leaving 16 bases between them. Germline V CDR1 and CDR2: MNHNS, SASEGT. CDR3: CASLKQGPHEQFF. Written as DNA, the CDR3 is TGTGCCAGCCTTAAGCAAGGGCCACATGAGCAGTTCTTC.

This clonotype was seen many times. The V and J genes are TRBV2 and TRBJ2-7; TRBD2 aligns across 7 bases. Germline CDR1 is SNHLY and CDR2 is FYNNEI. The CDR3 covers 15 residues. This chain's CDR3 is CALSAVGGRRNEQYF. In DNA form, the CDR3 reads TGTGCTTTAAGTGCCGTGGGCGGGAGACGGAACGAGCAGTACTTC.

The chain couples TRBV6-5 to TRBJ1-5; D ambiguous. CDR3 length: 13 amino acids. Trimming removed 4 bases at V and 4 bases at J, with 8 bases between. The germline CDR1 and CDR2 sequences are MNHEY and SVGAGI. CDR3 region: CASSFDPNQPQHF. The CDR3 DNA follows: TGTGCCAGCAGTTTTGACCCTAATCAGCCCCAGCATTTT.

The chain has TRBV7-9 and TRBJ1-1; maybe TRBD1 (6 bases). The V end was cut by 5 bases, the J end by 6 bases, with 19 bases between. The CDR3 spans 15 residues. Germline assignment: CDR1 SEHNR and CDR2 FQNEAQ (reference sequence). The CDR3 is CASSPRQEVGAEAFF. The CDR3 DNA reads TGTGCCAGCAGCCCAAGACAGGAAGTCGGGGCTGAAGCTTTCTTT.

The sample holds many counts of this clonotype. In nucleotides, the CDR3 is TGTGCCAGCAGCGTAATAGCGGGAGGGTTCACAGATACGCAGTATTTT. Its translation is CASSVIAGGFTDTQYF. The chain employs TRBV9 and TRBJ2-3, with 11 bases matching TRBD2. From germline, CDR1 is SGDLS and CDR2 YYNGEE. The CDR3 is 16 amino acids. With V trimmed by 1 base and J by 2 bases, 3 bases remained unmatched.

The CDR3 reads CATSRDAGDRGLTEAFF. The CDR3 DNA is TGTGCCACCAGCAGAGACGCCGGGGACAGGGGGCTTACTGAAGCTTTCTTT. This sequence joins TRBV15 and TRBJ1-1; TRBD1 matches 12 bases. Trimming at V came to 0 bases and at J to 5 bases, leaving 7 bases not matched to a gene. The germline V gene encodes CDR1 LNHNV and CDR2 YYDKDF (reference sequence). The CDR3 runs 17 residues.

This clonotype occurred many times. CDR3 loop: CATADQGYEQYF. In nucleotides, the CDR3 is TGTGCCACTGCGGACCAAGGCTACGAGCAGTACTTC. The rearrangement uses TRBV6-1 and TRBJ2-7; no reliable D call. V dropped 10 bases and J dropped 3 bases, with 13 bases sitting between them. Germline V gene lookup returns CDR1 MNHNS and CDR2 SASEGT. The CDR3 extends over 12 amino acids.